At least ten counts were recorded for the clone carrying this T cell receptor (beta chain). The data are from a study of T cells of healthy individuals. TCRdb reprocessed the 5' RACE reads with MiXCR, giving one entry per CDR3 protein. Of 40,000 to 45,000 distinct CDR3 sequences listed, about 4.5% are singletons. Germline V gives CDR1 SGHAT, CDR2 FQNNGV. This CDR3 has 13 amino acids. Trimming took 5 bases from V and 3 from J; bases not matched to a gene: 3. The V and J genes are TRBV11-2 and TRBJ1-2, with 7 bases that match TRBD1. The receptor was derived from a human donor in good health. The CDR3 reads CASSPGTDYGYTF. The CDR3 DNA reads TGTGCCAGCAGCCCAGGGACAGACTATGGCTACACCTTC.